The clone carrying this T cell receptor (beta chain) was found a few times. What it binds is unknown. The CDR3 consists of 15 residues. Germline V CDR1 and CDR2: WNHNN, SYGVQD (reference sequence). The germline V and J ends were trimmed by 2 bases and 7 bases, with 18 bases remaining between them. The data originate from a study of CD8 T cells in ankylosing spondylitis. Regarding the study as a whole: It appeared that ankylosing spondylitis blood was characterized by a TCR beta motif of several highly homologous variants.

A single record per CDR3 protein comes from TCRdb applying MiXCR to the 5' RACE reads. The sample lists approximately 31,000 distinct CDR3 sequences, about 29% occurring once. Sequencing used synovial fluid, either unsorted or a sorted T cell fraction (not recorded which). This rearrangement joins TRBV10-1 to TRBJ2-7; unclear D gene. The sequence was obtained from a male donor with ankylosing spondylitis. The CDR3 here is CASSEGALPPGEQYV. CDR3 in DNA: TGCGCCAGCAGTGAGGGAGCTCTACCTCCTGGAGAGCAGTACGTC.